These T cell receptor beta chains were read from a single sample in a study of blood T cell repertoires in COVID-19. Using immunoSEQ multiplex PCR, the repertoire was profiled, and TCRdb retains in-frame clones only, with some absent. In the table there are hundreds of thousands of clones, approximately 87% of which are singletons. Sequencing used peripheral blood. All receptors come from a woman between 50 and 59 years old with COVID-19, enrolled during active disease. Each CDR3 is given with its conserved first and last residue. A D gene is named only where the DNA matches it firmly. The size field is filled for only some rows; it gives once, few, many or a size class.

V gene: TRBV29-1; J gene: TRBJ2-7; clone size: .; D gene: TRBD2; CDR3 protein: CSVVGGYEQYF; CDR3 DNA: TGCAGCGTTGTGGGGGGGTACGAGCAGTACTTC
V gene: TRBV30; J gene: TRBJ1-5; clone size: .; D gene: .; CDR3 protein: CAWSAGGYNQPQHF; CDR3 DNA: TGTGCCTGGAGTGCGGGGGGATACAATCAGCCCCAGCATTTT
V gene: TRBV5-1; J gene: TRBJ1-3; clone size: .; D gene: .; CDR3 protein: CASSLGTGGNTIYF; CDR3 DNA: TGCGCCAGCAGCTTGGGAACAGGGGGAAACACCATATATTTT
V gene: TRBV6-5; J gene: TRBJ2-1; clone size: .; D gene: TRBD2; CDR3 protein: CASTGSRGGYNEQFF; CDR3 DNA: TGTGCCAGCACGGGTTCGCGGGGGGGTTACAATGAGCAGTTCTTC
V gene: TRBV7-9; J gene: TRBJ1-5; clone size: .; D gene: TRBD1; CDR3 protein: CASSDRGGFNQPQHF; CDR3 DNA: TGTGCCAGCAGCGACAGGGGCGGATTCAATCAGCCCCAGCATTTT
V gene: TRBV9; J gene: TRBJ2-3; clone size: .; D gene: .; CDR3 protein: CASSVGSRTIF; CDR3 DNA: TGTGCCAGCAGCGTAGGGAGCAGAACCATTTTT
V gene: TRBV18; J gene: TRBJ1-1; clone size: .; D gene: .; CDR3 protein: CASSPTAATEAFF; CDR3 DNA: TGTGCCAGCTCACCCACGGCGGCCACTGAAGCTTTCTTT
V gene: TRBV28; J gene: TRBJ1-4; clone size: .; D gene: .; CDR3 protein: CASSEQGMGEKLFF; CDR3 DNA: TGTGCCAGCAGCGAACAGGGTATGGGTGAAAAACTGTTTTTT
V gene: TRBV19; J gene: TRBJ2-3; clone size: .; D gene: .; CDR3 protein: CASRPRLISTDTQYF; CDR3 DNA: TGTGCCAGTAGACCAAGACTTATTAGCACAGATACGCAGTATTTT
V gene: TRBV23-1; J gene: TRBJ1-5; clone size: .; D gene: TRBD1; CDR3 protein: CASSHLDLTGTGGISNQPQHF; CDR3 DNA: TGCGCCAGCAGTCACCTGGATCTAACCGGGACAGGGGGGATTAGCAATCAGCCCCAGCATTTT
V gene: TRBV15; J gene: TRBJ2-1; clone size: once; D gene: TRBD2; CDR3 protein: CATSNGRTLIYNEQFF; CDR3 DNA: TGTGCCACCAGCAACGGGAGGACACTGATCTACAATGAGCAGTTCTTC
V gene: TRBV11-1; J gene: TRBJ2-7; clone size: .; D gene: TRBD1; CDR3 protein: CASSFPGTAPAYF; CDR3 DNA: TGTGCCAGCAGCTTCCCAGGGACAGCCCCGGCGTACTTC
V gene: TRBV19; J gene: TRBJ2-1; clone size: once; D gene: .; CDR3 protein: CASSATRVDNNEQFF; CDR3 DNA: TGTGCCAGTAGTGCGACTAGAGTGGATAACAATGAGCAGTTCTTC